The 14 T cell receptor beta chains listed next were all sequenced from one sample in a study of cytomegalovirus exposure and HLA in healthy donors. Primers included in the PCR were 60 Vbeta and 13 Jbeta primers. The table came from immunoSEQ multiplex PCR; TCRdb's copy has only in-frame clones and leaves some out. The table has approximately 190,000 clones, 81% seen once. The sample comprised PBMCs. All receptors derive from a man aged 35 to 55 in good health and CMV-seropositive.

This rearrangement joins TRBV12-5 to TRBJ1-4, with 9 bases matching TRBD1. V shed 5 bases and J 8 bases; nucleotides not matched to a gene: 6. The CDR3 is 14 amino acids. Germline-derived CDR1 and CDR2 are LGHNT and FRNRAP. This chain's CDR3 is CASGTGQGGEKLFF. Here the CDR3 DNA reads TGTGCTAGTGGTACGGGACAGGGTGGAGAAAAACTGTTTTTT. Full variable domain (outside the CDR3, taken from reference TRBV12-5 and TRBJ1-4): DARVTQTPRHKVTEMGQEVTMRCQPILGHNTVFWYRQTMMQGLELLAYFRNRAPLDDSGMPKDRFSAEMPDATLATLKIQPSEPRDSAVYFCASGTGQGGEKLFFGSGTQLSVL.

V gene TRBV6-6 combines with J gene TRBJ2-7; 7 positions agree with TRBD1. The germline gives CDR1 MNHNY, CDR2 SVGAGI (reference sequence). The CDR3 loop spans 14 amino acids. J lost 5 bases, V lost 7 bases, and 11 bases had no gene match. CDR3: CASTTATGHHEQYF. The CDR3 DNA is TGTGCCAGCACTACCGCGACAGGGCACCACGAGCAGTACTTC.

The chain recombines TRBV7-8 with TRBJ2-5; D not certain. From germline, CDR1 is SGHVS and CDR2 FQNEAQ. The CDR3 runs 19 residues. Trimming took 4 bases from V and 1 from J, leaving 25 bases between them. The CDR3 here is CASSSAGHIRLKVQETQYF. In nucleotides, the CDR3 is TGTGCCAGCAGCTCGGCCGGTCACATCCGACTCAAAGTCCAAGAGACCCAGTACTTC.

This chain connects TRBV28 to TRBJ2-1; D perhaps matches TRBD2 (6 bases). The V gene's germline CDR1 is MDHEN and CDR2 SYDVKM. CDR3 length: 15 residues. Trimming stripped 5 bases from V and 0 bases from J, with 11 bases between. The CDR3 DNA follows: TGTGCCAGCAGTGCCGGGACTCCCTCCTACAATGAGCAGTTCTTC. It yields the protein CASSAGTPSYNEQFF.

The V and J genes are TRBV4-1 and TRBJ1-2; D might be TRBD1 (5 bases). In germline, CDR1 is MGHRA, CDR2 YSYEKL. Trimming took off 0 bases at V and 6 bases at J, with 8 bases between the two ends. This CDR3 region has 13 residues. The CDR3 region is CASSQEKGNGYTF. For the CDR3, the DNA is TGCGCCAGCAGCCAAGAGAAGGGGAATGGCTACACCTTC.

The rearrangement uses TRBV7-9 and TRBJ1-1, with D possibly being TRBD1 (5 bases). The CDR3 is 14 amino acids. The germline V gene encodes CDR1 SEHNR and CDR2 FQNEAQ (reference sequence). V was shortened by 4 bases and J by 5 bases, with 14 bases between the two germline ends. CDR3 coding DNA: TGTGCCAGCAGCTCCGAGACGGGGGGAACTGAAGCTTTCTTT. Residues: CASSSETGGTEAFF.

CDR3 in DNA: TGTGCCACCAGCAGAGGCAGGGACGAGCAGTACTTC. It specifies CATSRGRDEQYF. V is TRBV15 and J is TRBJ2-7; D perhaps matches TRBD1 (5 bases). The germline gives CDR1 LNHNV, CDR2 YYDKDF (reference sequence). The CDR3 is 12 amino acids. Trimming left V 1 base short and J 5 bases short, with 6 bases between.

The V call is TRBV7-7, the J call TRBJ2-2, with TRBD1 as a possible D gene (6 bases). Germline V gene sequence: CDR1 SSHAT, CDR2 FNYEAQ (reference sequence). The CDR3 spans 11 residues. This CDR3 reads CAIGTPGELFF. The DNA for the CDR3 is TGTGCTATCGGGACACCCGGGGAGCTGTTTTTT.

The chain joins TRBV18 to TRBJ2-7; D unclear. Looked up from germline, CDR1 is KGHSH and CDR2 is LQKENI. This CDR3 spans 13 amino acids. The V end lost 1 base, the J end lost 3 bases, and 7 bases lay between the germline ends. The CDR3 DNA reads TGTGCCAGCTCACCACTAGTCGGCTACGAGCAGTACTTC. It encodes CASSPLVGYEQYF.

The chain joins TRBV5-1 to TRBJ2-7; 12 bases map to TRBD2. There are 15 residues in the CDR3. Looked up from germline, CDR1 is SGHRS and CDR2 is YFSETQ. V trimming: 4 bases; J trimming: 4 bases; junction bases outside the gene matches: 6. The CDR3 DNA sequence: TGCGCCAGCAGCCAAAGACTAGCGGGAGCGTACGAGCAGTACTTC. Encoded protein: CASSQRLAGAYEQYF.

V gene TRBV2 combines with J gene TRBJ2-7; 11 nucleotides align to TRBD1. Germline V gives CDR1 SNHLY, CDR2 FYNNEI. The CDR3 is 14 residues long. J gave up 5 bases and V 6 bases, and 6 bases lay outside the gene matches. CDR3 residues: CASRRGQGGDEQYF. The DNA of the CDR3 is TGTGCCAGCAGGAGGGGACAGGGGGGAGACGAGCAGTACTTC. Supplemented by reference TRBV2 and TRBJ2-7, the full variable domain reads EPEVTQTPSHQVTQMGQEVILRCVPISNHLYFYWYRQILGQKVEFLVSFYNNEISEKSEIFDDQFSVERPDGSNFTLKIRSTKLEDSAMYFCASRRGQGGDEQYFGPGTRLTVT.

The chain joins TRBV30 to TRBJ2-5; 14 bases line up with TRBD2. This CDR3 is 20 amino acids long. CDR1 is GTSNPN, CDR2 SVGIG, per germline (reference sequence). With 0 bases clipped from V and 6 bases from J, the junction kept 18 bases outside the gene matches. CDR3 loop: CAWSVGGGGTSGSYAKTQYF. The CDR3 nucleotides are TGTGCCTGGAGTGTCGGGGGAGGAGGGACTAGCGGGAGTTATGCGAAGACCCAGTACTTC.

The chain links TRBV5-1 to TRBJ1-4, with D perhaps TRBD1 (5 bases). Between the trimmed V and J ends, which lost 4 bases and 2 bases, there was a span of 9 bases. The germline V gene encodes CDR1 SGHRS and CDR2 YFSETQ. CDR3 size: 14 residues. CDR3: CASSRSGTNEKLFF. CDR3 DNA sequence: TGCGCCAGCAGCCGGTCAGGGACTAATGAAAAACTGTTTTTT.

The rearrangement uses TRBV4-1 and TRBJ2-2; 11 nucleotides agree with TRBD2. The CDR3 runs to 15 residues. Trimming removed 2 bases from V and 8 bases from J; junction bases left unmatched: 4. CDR1 is MGHRA and CDR2 is YSYEKL in the germline V gene. CDR3 in amino acids: CASSQLAGGQGELFF. The CDR3 bases are TGCGCCAGCAGCCAACTAGCGGGGGGACAAGGGGAGCTGTTTTTT.